Sequencing of this T cell receptor beta chain was carried out in a study of response to subunit inactivated influenza vaccine. Study outcomes and limitations: Authors suggested seasonal influenza vaccinations each recruit few new T cells.

This clonotype came up many times. Its antigen is unknown. Each CDR3 protein is one row after TCRdb ran MiXCR on the RT-PCR reads. In the table there are 450,000 to 700,000 distinct CDR3 sequences, 11% to 15% of which are singletons. This CDR3 has 16 residues. Germline loops: CDR1 DFQATT, CDR2 SNEGSKA (reference sequence). V gave up 6 bases and J gave up 0 bases, with 17 bases separating them. This sequence joins TRBV20-1 and TRBJ2-2; possible D gene TRBD2, 6 bases. The source of this sequence is a man aged 50 to 59 who received an inactivated influenza vaccine. The starting material was PBMCs from blood, obtained less than 13 days after vaccination. Here the CDR3 DNA reads TGCAGTGCCAGACCCGGGACTCACGCGAACACCGGGGAGCTGTTTTTT. It specifies CSARPGTHANTGELFF.